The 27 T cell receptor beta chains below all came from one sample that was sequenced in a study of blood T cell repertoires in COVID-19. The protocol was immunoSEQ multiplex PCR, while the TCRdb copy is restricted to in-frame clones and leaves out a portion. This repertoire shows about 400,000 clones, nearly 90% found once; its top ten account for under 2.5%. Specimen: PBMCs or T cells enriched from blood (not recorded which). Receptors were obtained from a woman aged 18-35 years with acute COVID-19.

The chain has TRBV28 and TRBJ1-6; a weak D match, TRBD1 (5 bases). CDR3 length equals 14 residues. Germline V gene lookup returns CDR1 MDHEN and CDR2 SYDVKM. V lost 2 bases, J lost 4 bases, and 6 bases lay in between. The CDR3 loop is CASSLPGYNSPLHF. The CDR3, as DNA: TGTGCCAGCAGTTTACCAGGGTATAATTCACCCCTCCACTTT.

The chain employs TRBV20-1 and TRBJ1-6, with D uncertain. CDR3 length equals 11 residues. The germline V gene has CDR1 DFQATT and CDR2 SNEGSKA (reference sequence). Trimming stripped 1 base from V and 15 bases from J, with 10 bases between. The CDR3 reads CSARVEQILHF. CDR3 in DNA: TGCAGTGCTAGAGTGGAACAGATCCTCCACTTT.

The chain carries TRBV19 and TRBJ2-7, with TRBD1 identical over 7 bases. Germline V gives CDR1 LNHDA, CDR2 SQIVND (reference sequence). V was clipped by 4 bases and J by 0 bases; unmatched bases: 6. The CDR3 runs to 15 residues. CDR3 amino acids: CASSTRQGSSYEQYF. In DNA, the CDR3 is TGTGCCAGTAGTACCCGACAGGGCAGCTCCTACGAGCAGTACTTC.

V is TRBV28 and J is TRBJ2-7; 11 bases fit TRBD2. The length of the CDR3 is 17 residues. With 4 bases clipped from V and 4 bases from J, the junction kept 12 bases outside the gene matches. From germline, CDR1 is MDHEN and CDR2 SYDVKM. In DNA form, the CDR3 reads TGTGCCAGCAGTTCCCCGGGACTAGCGGACCTTCGGTACGAGCAGTACTTC. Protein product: CASSSPGLADLRYEQYF.

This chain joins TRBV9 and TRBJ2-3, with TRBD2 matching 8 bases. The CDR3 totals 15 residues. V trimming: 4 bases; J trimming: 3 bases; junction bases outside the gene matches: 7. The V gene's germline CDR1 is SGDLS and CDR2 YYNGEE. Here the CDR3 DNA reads TGTGCCAGCAGCCCCACCGGGACTAGGACAGATACGCAGTATTTT. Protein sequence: CASSPTGTRTDTQYF.

This CDR3 is CASSPPPGATEAFF. The CDR3 bases are TGTGCCAGCTCACCACCTCCTGGGGCCACTGAAGCTTTCTTT. The chain employs TRBV18 and TRBJ1-1; D perhaps matches TRBD1 (5 bases). Germline-derived CDR1 and CDR2 are KGHSH and LQKENI. The CDR3 has 14 amino acids. V lost 0 bases to trimming and J lost 4 bases, with 9 bases between them.

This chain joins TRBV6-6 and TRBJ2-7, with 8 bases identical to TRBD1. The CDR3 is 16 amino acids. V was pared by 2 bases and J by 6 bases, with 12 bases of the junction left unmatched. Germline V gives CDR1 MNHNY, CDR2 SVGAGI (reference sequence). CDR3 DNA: TGTGCCAGCAGTTACACACCGTACGAGACAGGGGTCGAGCAGTACTTC. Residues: CASSYTPYETGVEQYF.

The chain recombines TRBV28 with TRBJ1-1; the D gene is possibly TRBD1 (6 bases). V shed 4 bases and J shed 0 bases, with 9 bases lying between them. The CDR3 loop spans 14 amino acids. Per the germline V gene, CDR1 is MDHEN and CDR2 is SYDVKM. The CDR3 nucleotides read TGTGCCAGCAGTTGGGGACACCTGAACACTGAAGCTTTCTTT. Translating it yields CASSWGHLNTEAFF.

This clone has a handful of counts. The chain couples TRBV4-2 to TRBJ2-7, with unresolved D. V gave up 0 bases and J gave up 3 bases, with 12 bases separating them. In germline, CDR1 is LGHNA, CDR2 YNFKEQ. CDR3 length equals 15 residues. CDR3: CASSQDLEKRYEQYF. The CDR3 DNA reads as TGTGCCAGCAGCCAAGATCTCGAAAAGCGCTACGAGCAGTACTTC.

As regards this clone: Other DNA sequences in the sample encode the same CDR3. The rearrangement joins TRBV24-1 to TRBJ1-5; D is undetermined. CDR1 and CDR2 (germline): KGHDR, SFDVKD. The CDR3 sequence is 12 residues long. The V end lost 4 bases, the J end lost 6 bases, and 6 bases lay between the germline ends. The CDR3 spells CATSDTGQPQHF. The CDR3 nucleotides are TGTGCCACCAGTGACACCGGTCAGCCCCAGCATTTT.

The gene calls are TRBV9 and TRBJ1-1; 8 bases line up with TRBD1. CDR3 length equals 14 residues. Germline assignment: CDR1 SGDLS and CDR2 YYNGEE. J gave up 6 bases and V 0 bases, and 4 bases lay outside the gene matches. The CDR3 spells CASSVEDRDPEAFF. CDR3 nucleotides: TGTGCCAGCAGCGTAGAGGACAGGGACCCTGAAGCTTTCTTT.

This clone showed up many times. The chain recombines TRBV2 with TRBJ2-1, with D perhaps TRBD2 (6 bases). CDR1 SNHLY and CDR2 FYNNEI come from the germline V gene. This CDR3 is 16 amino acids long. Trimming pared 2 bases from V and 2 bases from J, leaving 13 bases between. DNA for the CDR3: TGTGCCAGCAGTGAAAAGGGGCGGGAACCCTACAATGAGCAGTTCTTC. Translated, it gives CASSEKGREPYNEQFF.

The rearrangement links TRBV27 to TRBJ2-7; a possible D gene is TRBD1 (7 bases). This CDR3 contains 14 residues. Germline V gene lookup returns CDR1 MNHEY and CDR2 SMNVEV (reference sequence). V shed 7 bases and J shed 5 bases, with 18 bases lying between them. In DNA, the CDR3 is TGTGCCAGCACCAACAGACAGGGCGGGGACGAGCAGTACTTC. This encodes CASTNRQGGDEQYF.

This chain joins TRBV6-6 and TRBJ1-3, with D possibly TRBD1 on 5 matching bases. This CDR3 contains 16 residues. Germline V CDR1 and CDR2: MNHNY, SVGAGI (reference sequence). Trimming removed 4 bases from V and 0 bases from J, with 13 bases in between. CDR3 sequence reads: CASSFGQGLSGNTIYF. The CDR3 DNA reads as TGTGCCAGCAGTTTTGGGCAGGGCCTCTCTGGAAACACCATATATTTT.

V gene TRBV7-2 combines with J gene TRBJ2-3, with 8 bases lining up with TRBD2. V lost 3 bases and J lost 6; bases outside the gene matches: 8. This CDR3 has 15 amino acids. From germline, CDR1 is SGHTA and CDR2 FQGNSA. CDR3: CASSLPGLGGDTQYF. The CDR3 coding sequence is TGTGCCAGCAGCTTGCCGGGACTAGGAGGTGATACGCAGTATTTT.

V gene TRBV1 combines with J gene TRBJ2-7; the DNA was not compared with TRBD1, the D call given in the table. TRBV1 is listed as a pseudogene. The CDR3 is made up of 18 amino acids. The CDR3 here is CTSSQDGWSRGLWYEQYF. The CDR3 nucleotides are TGCACCAGCAGCCAAGATGGTTGGTCCAGGGGCCTTTGGTACGAGCAGTACTTC.

CDR3 sequence reads: CASSLEGISGANVLTF. Written as DNA, the CDR3 is TGCGCCAGCAGCTTGGAGGGGATCTCTGGGGCCAACGTCCTGACTTTC. V usage is TRBV5-1 and J usage is TRBJ2-6; D possibly corresponds to TRBD1 (5 bases). This CDR3 contains 16 residues. V dropped 0 bases and J dropped 0 bases, with 7 bases sitting between them. Germline CDR1 reads SGHRS; CDR2 reads YFSETQ.

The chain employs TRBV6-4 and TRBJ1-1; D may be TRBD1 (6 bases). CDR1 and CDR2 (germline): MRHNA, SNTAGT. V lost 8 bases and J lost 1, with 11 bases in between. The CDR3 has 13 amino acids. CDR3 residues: CASEYRENTEAFF. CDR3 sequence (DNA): TGTGCCAGCGAATACAGGGAGAACACTGAAGCTTTCTTT.

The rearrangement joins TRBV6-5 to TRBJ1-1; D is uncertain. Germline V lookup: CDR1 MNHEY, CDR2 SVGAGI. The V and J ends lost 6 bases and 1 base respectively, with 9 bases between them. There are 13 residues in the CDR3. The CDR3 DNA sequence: TGTGCCAGCAGGAGGGCCCCGAACACTGAAGCTTTCTTT. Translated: CASRRAPNTEAFF.

CDR3 amino acids: CAISESTTGGSTEAFF. Written as DNA, the CDR3 is TGTGCCATCAGTGAGTCGACCACAGGGGGATCCACTGAAGCTTTCTTT. J is TRBJ1-1 and V is TRBV10-3; 8 nucleotides match TRBD1. This CDR3 is built from 16 residues. CDR1 is ENHRY, CDR2 SYGVKD, per germline. V shed 0 bases, J shed 4 bases, and the junction held 7 bases outside the gene matches.

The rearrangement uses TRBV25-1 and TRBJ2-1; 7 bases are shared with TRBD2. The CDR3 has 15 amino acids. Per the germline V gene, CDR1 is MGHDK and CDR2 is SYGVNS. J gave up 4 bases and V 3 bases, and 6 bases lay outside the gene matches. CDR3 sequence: CASSDAGVLYNEQFF. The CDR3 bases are TGTGCCAGCAGTGATGCGGGAGTATTATACAATGAGCAGTTCTTC.

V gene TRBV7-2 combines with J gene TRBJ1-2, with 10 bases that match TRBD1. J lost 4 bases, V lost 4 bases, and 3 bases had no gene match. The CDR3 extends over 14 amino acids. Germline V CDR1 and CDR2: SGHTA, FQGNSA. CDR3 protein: CASSSDRGSYGYTF. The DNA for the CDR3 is TGTGCCAGCAGCTCGGACAGGGGGAGCTATGGCTACACCTTC.

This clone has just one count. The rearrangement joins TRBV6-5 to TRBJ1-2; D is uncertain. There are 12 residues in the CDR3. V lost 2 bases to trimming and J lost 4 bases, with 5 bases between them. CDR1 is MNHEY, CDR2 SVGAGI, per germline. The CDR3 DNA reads TGTGCCAGCAGTTACAGCCTCTATGGCTACACCTTC. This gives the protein CASSYSLYGYTF.

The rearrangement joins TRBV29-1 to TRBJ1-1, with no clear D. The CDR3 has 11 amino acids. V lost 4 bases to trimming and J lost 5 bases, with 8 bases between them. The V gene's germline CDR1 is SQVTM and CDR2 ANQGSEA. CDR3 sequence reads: CSVVMRTEAFF. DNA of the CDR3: TGCAGCGTTGTTATGAGAACTGAAGCTTTCTTT.

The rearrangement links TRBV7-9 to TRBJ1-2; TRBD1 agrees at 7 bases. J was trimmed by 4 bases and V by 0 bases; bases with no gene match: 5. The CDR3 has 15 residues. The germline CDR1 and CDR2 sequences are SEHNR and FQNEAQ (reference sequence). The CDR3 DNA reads TGTGCCAGCAGCTTAGCCGACAGGGAGGCCTATGGCTACACCTTC. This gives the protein CASSLADREAYGYTF.

CDR3 region: CASSLALTGPYGYTF. For the CDR3, the DNA is TGCGCCAGCAGCTTGGCCCTAACAGGACCCTATGGCTACACCTTC. The rearrangement joins TRBV5-1 to TRBJ1-2; perhaps TRBD1 as D (5 bases). The CDR3 extends over 15 amino acids. The V gene lost 0 bases and the J gene lost 4 bases, with 13 bases spanning the gap. Germline-derived CDR1 and CDR2 are SGHRS and YFSETQ.

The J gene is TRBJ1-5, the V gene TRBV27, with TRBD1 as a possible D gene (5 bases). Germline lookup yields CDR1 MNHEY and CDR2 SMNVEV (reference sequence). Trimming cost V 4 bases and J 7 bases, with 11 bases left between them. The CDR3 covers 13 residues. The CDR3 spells CASSSGLGQPQHF. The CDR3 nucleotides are TGTGCCAGCAGTTCAGGGCTTGGGCAGCCCCAGCATTTT.